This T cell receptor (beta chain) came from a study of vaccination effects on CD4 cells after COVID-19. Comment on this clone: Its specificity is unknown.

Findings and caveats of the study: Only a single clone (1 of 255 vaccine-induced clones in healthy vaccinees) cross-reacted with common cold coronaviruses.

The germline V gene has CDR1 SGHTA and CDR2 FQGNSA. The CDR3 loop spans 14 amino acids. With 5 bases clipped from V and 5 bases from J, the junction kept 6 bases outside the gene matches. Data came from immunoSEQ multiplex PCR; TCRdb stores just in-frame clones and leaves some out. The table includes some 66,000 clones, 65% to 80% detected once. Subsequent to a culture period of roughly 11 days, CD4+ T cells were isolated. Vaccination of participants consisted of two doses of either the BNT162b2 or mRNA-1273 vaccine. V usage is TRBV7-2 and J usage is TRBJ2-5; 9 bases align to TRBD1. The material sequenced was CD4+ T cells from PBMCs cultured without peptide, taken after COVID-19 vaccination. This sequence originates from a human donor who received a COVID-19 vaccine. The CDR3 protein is CASSLQGAHETQYF. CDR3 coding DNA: TGTGCCAGCAGCCTACAGGGGGCGCACGAGACCCAGTACTTC.